This T cell receptor beta chain was documented in a study of T cells in placental villitis. In terms of the full investigation: The study tested an allograft-versus-infection hypothesis by comparing placental TCR-beta repertoires in villitis of unknown etiology, unaffected controls matched for gestational age, and infectious villitis.

The five infectious villitis placentae, four with confirmed cytomegalovirus and one with Toxoplasma gondii, were included without being matched to the other groups. Mothers with infectious villitis were younger, had smaller fetuses, and delivered preterm or experienced intrauterine demise in a couple of cases. After delivery, the placentae were collected and evaluated both grossly and histologically, and only then was archival tissue selected. Five 10-micron scrolls were cut from each FFPE block, and DNA was isolated using the AllPrep DNA/RNA FFPE Tissue kit. NanoDrop was used to check DNA concentration and purity, and a Bioanalyzer was used to assess RNA quality. Turning to this clone: Which antigen it targets is not known. Per-base quality was not reported, and no clone a single base away is much larger than it.

Points the paper makes about the study in general: Small amounts of decidua were contained in the paraffin blocks, so some of the captured T cells, especially in controls, may have been decidual rather than villous infiltrates. CMV-specific clone frequencies were higher in infectious CMV cases than in villitis of unknown etiology (0.011 vs 0.001), and the villitis of unknown etiology frequencies did not differ from those of controls. With bulk tissue sequencing, helper, regulatory or cytotoxic T cells could not be distinguished, nor could maternal versus fetal T cells, and gamma-delta receptors were excluded.

Clipping removes 6 bases from V and 4 bases from J, with 12 as the unmatched junction base count. The CDR3 starts with the cysteine, ends with the phenylalanine, and has 16 residues. CDR3 DNA only is kept here, 48 bases in frame from base 1. As encoded in the germline V gene (reference sequence), CDR1 is MNHEY while CDR2 is SMNVEV. Amplification of TCR-beta CDR3 regions from genomic DNA was performed with the immunoSEQ v4 bias-controlled multiplex PCR assay, which was run blinded to group allocation. To estimate nucleated cell and T cell quantities per sample, reference gene primers were included together with the TCR-beta primers. Sequencing of the libraries was performed on an Illumina MiSeq with a 100-cycle paired-end protocol. The source study handled its data this way. Diversity and richness were calculated in immunoSEQ Analyzer software, with richness determined by iChao1 and clonality derived from Pielou evenness and Shannon diversity (0-1, with higher values meaning less diverse). CDR3 amino acid sequences with V/J genes were queried against VDJdb for CMV, EBV and influenza A specificities using confidence 3 and substitution 2. The Morisita-Horn index was used to assess how much TCR-beta amino acid clonotypes overlapped between the villitis of unknown etiology, infectious villitis and control repertoires. TCRdb mirrors the immuneACCESS table, restricted to in-frame sequences. Some clones are absent from its copies; in checked studies, under half trace to an unresolved V gene, and the reason for the others is unknown. D and trimming were read from the DNA, whereas the V and J calls and clone size are those reported in that table. Counted in this sample were about 6,300 clones; roughly 78% of them appeared once. The ten largest clones add up to under 9.5% of the sample.

The chain uses TRBV27 and TRBJ2-3, and TRBD1 matches 8 of the central bases. Sequencing was performed on placental tissue containing maternal and fetal cells. This TCR derives from a human patient with infectious villitis; the placental T cells may come from both mother and fetus. The CDR3 sequence is CASSRTDRAGSDTQYF. The bases read TGTGCCAGCAGCCGTACGGACAGGGCCGGATCAGATACGCAGTATTTT.